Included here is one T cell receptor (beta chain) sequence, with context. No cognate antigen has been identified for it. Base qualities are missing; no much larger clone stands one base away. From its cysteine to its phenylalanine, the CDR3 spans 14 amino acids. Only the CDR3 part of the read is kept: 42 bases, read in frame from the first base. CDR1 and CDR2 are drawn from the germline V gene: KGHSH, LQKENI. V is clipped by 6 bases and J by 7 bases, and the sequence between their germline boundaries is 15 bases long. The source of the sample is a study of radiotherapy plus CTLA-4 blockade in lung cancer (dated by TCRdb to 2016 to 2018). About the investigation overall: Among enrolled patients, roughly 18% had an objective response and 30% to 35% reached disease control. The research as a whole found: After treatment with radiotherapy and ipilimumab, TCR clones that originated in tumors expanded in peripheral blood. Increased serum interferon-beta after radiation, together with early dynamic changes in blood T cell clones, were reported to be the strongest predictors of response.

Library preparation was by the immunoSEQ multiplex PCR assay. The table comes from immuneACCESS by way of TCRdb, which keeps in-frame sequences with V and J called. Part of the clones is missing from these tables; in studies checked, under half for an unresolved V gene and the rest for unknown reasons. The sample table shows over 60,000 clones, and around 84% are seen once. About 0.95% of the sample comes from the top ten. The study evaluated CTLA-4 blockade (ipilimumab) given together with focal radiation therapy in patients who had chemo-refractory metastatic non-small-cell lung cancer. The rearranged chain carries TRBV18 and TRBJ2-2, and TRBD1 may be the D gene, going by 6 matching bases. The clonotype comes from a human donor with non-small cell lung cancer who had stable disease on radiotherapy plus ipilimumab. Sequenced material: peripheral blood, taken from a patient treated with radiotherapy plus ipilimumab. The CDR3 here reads CASSPTGTGGELFF. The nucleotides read TGTGCCAGCTCGCCCACAGGGACGGGCGGGGAGCTGTTTTTT.